These 29 T cell receptor beta chains were sequenced from one sample in a study of shared clonotypes between healthy human individuals (dated by TCRdb to 2018 to 2021). Library preparation used the immunoSEQ multiplex PCR assay. TCRdb retrieved this table from immuneACCESS and kept in-frame rearrangements only. Not all clones are present; in checked studies, unresolved V genes account for under half, and no reason is known for the remainder. Across this sample there are 1 million to 1.3 million clones, with about 80% seen only once. 0.6% to 0.7% of the sample is held by the ten biggest clonotypes. What was sequenced was memory CD4+ T cells from PBMCs. Read against the paper, the sample's cell subset or site label means: CD45RA-negative fraction. The receptors were sampled from a man between 18 and 29 years old in good health. Some clones in this sample may be carry-over from other donors' samples.

The J gene is TRBJ2-3, the V gene TRBV5-4, with TRBD1 matching over 7 bases. Germline V gene lookup returns CDR1 SGHNT and CDR2 YYREEE (reference sequence). The CDR3 loop spans 16 amino acids. Trimming removed 0 bases from V and 4 bases from J; junction bases left unmatched: 8. CDR3 protein: CASSLDRGGVADTQYF. The DNA of the CDR3 is TGTGCCAGCAGCTTGGACAGGGGTGGGGTTGCAGATACGCAGTATTTT.

The genes are TRBV6-5 and TRBJ2-2, with D unclear. CDR1 is MNHEY and CDR2 is SVGAGI in the germline V gene. The CDR3 spans 13 residues. V was trimmed by 2 bases and J by 7 bases, leaving 8 bases between them. DNA of the CDR3: TGTGCCAGCAGTTACCCCCGAGGCGGGGAGCTGTTTTTT. It codes for CASSYPRGGELFF.

The rearrangement links TRBV5-1 to TRBJ2-2; D is ambiguous. The CDR3 extends over 12 amino acids. V lost 4 bases to trimming and J lost 14 bases, with 15 bases between them. CDR1 is SGHRS and CDR2 is YFSETQ in the germline V gene. The CDR3 region is CASSTGSHGLFF. The DNA for the CDR3 is TGCGCCAGCAGCACCGGCTCCCACGGCCTGTTTTTT.

For this clone: A far larger clone is a single base away, which makes a read error likely. The same CDR3 can be traced to other DNA sequences in this sample. The V call is TRBV30, the J call TRBJ1-2; perhaps TRBD1 as D (5 bases). The CDR3 has 10 residues. From germline, CDR1 is GTSNPN and CDR2 SVGIG (reference sequence). With 8 bases removed from V and 8 bases from J, the gap between germline ends came to 12 bases. CDR3 sequence reads: CAEGLRGYTF. CDR3 in DNA: TGTGCCGAGGGGCTACGCGGCTACACCTTC. Filled out from reference TRBV30 and TRBJ1-2, the complete variable domain reads SQTIHQWPATLVQPVGSPLSLECTVEGTSNPNLYWYRQAAGRGLQLLFYSVGIGQISSEVPQNLSASRPQDRQFILSSKKLLLSDSGFYLCAEGLRGYTFGSGTRLTVV.

This clone has just one count. The chain employs TRBV9 and TRBJ2-3, with 12 positions matching TRBD2. The V and J ends lost 4 bases and 6 bases, in that order; junction bases with no gene match: 9. Germline assignment: CDR1 SGDLS and CDR2 YYNGEE. This CDR3 contains 16 residues. CDR3 in DNA: TGTGCCAGCAGCCCGAGCACTGGGACTAGCGGGGATACGCAGTATTTT. Translating gives CASSPSTGTSGDTQYF.

The chain links TRBV5-4 to TRBJ2-7, with 10 bases fitting TRBD1. The CDR3 loop spans 15 amino acids. The V gene end was trimmed by 0 bases and the J gene end by 3 bases; junction bases not matched to a gene: 3. Germline values: CDR1 SGHNT, CDR2 YYREEE (reference sequence). DNA of the CDR3: TGTGCCAGCAGCTTGGGGGGACAGGGGAGCTACGAGCAGTACTTC. This encodes CASSLGGQGSYEQYF. The whole variable domain, remainder taken from reference TRBV5-4 and TRBJ2-7, is ETGVTQSPTHLIKTRGQQVTLRCSSQSGHNTVSWYQQALGQGPQFIFQYYREEENGRGNFPPRFSGLQFPNYSSELNVNALELDDSALYLCASSLGGQGSYEQYFGPGTRLTVT.

V gene TRBV28 combines with J gene TRBJ2-7; 8 positions match TRBD1. Germline assignment: CDR1 MDHEN and CDR2 SYDVKM. Trimming removed 4 bases from V and 0 bases from J; junction bases left unmatched: 5. The CDR3 loop spans 15 amino acids. The CDR3 region has the DNA TGTGCCAGCAGTTCCCAGGGGGCGATCTCCTACGAGCAGTACTTC. It is translated as CASSSQGAISYEQYF.

This chain links TRBV11-2 with TRBJ2-7; D call uncertain. V lost 1 base and J 2 bases, leaving 9 bases between the germline ends. The CDR3 is 14 residues long. Per the germline V gene, CDR1 is SGHAT and CDR2 is FQNNGV. CDR3 in DNA: TGTGCCAGCAGCTTAGGAGCAGGAGCCTACGAGCAGTACTTC. Its protein is CASSLGAGAYEQYF.

This chain links TRBV6-6 with TRBJ2-7; D is uncertain. The CDR3 extends over 13 amino acids. Trimming removed 2 bases at V and 2 bases at J, with 7 bases between. Germline CDR1 is MNHNY and CDR2 is SVGAGI (reference sequence). CDR3 loop: CASSYAKTYEQYF. CDR3 in DNA: TGTGCCAGCAGTTACGCTAAGACCTACGAGCAGTACTTC.

Regarding this clone: The same CDR3 arises from other DNA sequences in this sample as well. J is TRBJ2-1 and V is TRBV9; D ambiguous. Trimming took off 0 bases at V and 0 bases at J, with 7 bases between the two ends. The germline V gene has CDR1 SGDLS and CDR2 YYNGEE. The length of the CDR3 is 15 residues. The DNA for the CDR3 is TGTGCCAGCAGCGTAGCTGGGGACTCCTACAATGAGCAGTTCTTC. Encoded protein: CASSVAGDSYNEQFF.

This clone was seen only once. This chain joins TRBV30 and TRBJ1-6; D ambiguous. Germline CDR1 reads GTSNPN; CDR2 reads SVGIG (reference sequence). The CDR3 length is 13 residues. V was cut by 4 bases and J by 4 bases, with 8 bases left in between. The CDR3 reads CAWNTGYNSPLHF. The CDR3 coding sequence is TGTGCCTGGAATACGGGATATAATTCACCCCTCCACTTT.

The chain uses TRBV5-1 and TRBJ1-5, with D perhaps matching TRBD1 (6 bases). Germline V gene sequence: CDR1 SGHRS, CDR2 YFSETQ. This CDR3 is 15 amino acids long. Between the trimmed V and J ends, which lost 4 bases and 0 bases, there was a span of 11 bases. CDR3 region: CASSADSPSNQPQHF. CDR3 nucleotides: TGCGCCAGCAGCGCGGACAGCCCTAGCAATCAGCCCCAGCATTTT.

This chain joins TRBV14 and TRBJ2-5; the D gene is possibly TRBD1 (5 bases). In germline, CDR1 is SGHDN, CDR2 FVKESK. The germline V and J ends were trimmed by 0 bases and 2 bases, with 13 bases remaining between them. This CDR3 has 16 amino acids. CDR3 sequence reads: CASSQDLGVFQETQYF. The CDR3, as DNA: TGTGCCAGCAGCCAAGATCTAGGGGTCTTTCAAGAGACCCAGTACTTC.

This clone was seen a handful of times. The chain uses TRBV7-9 and TRBJ1-2; tentative D call: TRBD1 (6 bases). Germline loops: CDR1 SEHNR, CDR2 FQNEAQ (reference sequence). There are 15 residues in the CDR3. V was cut by 3 bases and J by 2 bases, with 13 bases left in between. CDR3: CASSLGSGGNYGYTF. In DNA form, the CDR3 reads TGTGCCAGCAGCTTGGGTTCCGGGGGCAACTATGGCTACACCTTC. The full variable domain, rest sourced from reference TRBV7-9 and TRBJ1-2, is DTGVSQNPRHKITKRGQNVTFRCDPISEHNRLYWYRQTLGQGPEFLTYFQNEAQLEKSRLLSDRFSAERPKGSFSTLEIQRTEQGDSAMYLCASSLGSGGNYGYTFGSGTRLTVV.

This clone has at least ten counts. V gene TRBV5-8 combines with J gene TRBJ1-2; no reliable D call. CDR1 SGHTS and CDR2 YDEGEE come from the germline V gene. This CDR3 comprises 13 residues. The V end lost 2 bases, the J end lost 0 bases, and 5 bases lay between the germline ends. The DNA of the CDR3 is TGTGCCAGCAGCTTCCAGGCTAACTATGGCTACACCTTC. It is translated as CASSFQANYGYTF.

Regarding this clone: The sample has other DNA sequences that encode this CDR3 too. The chain carries TRBV6-5 and TRBJ2-1, with unresolved D. V was clipped by 0 bases and J by 5 bases, with 5 bases between them. Per the germline V gene, CDR1 is MNHEY and CDR2 is SVGAGI. The CDR3 covers 13 residues. CDR3 coding DNA: TGTGCCAGCAGTTACTCGCGCAACAATGAGCAGTTCTTC. As protein: CASSYSRNNEQFF.

J is TRBJ2-4 and V is TRBV11-2; unclear D gene. Deletions cut 1 base from V and 0 bases from J, with 10 bases between. The CDR3 covers 16 residues. Germline-derived CDR1 and CDR2 are SGHAT and FQNNGV. The chain's CDR3 is CASSLVADLAKNIQYF. CDR3 bases: TGTGCCAGCAGCTTAGTCGCAGATCTAGCCAAAAACATTCAGTACTTC.

V usage is TRBV2 and J usage is TRBJ2-2, with 13 bases that match TRBD2. Germline-derived CDR1 and CDR2 are SNHLY and FYNNEI. This CDR3 contains 16 residues. The trim removed 8 bases at V and 2 bases at J, leaving 5 bases unmatched. CDR3 residues: CASGRTSGSNTGELFF. In nucleotides, the CDR3 is TGTGCCAGCGGCCGGACTAGCGGGAGTAACACCGGGGAGCTGTTTTTT. The full variable domain, its missing parts supplied by reference TRBV2 and TRBJ2-2, is EPEVTQTPSHQVTQMGQEVILRCVPISNHLYFYWYRQILGQKVEFLVSFYNNEISEKSEIFDDQFSVERPDGSNFTLKIRSTKLEDSAMYFCASGRTSGSNTGELFFGEGSRLTVL.

This rearrangement joins TRBV2 to TRBJ1-1; D gene ambiguous. This CDR3 contains 14 residues. Trimming removed 9 bases from V and 8 bases from J, with 22 bases in between. CDR1 and CDR2 (germline): SNHLY, FYNNEI. The CDR3 loop reads CARDNGHTLAEAFF. CDR3 DNA sequence: TGTGCCAGAGATAACGGCCACACTTTGGCCGAAGCTTTCTTT.

This rearrangement joins TRBV7-8 to TRBJ2-7; D not resolved. The V end was cut by 2 bases, the J end by 0 bases, with 8 bases between. The CDR3 consists of 14 residues. CDR1 SGHVS and CDR2 FQNEAQ come from the germline V gene. The CDR3 region is CASSLPYSSYEQYF. CDR3 DNA: TGTGCCAGCAGCTTACCCTATAGCTCCTACGAGCAGTACTTC.

J is TRBJ2-1 and V is TRBV11-2; 10 positions agree with TRBD2. With V trimmed by 6 bases and J by 8 bases, 7 bases remained unmatched. Germline-derived CDR1 and CDR2 are SGHAT and FQNNGV. The CDR3 is 14 residues long. The chain's CDR3 is CASRFTLAGDEQFF. The CDR3 DNA is TGTGCCAGCAGGTTCACCCTAGCGGGAGATGAGCAGTTCTTC.

To note about this clone: A far larger clone is a single base away, which makes a read error likely. V and J are TRBV30 and TRBJ2-5; D might be TRBD1 (6 bases). Germline assignment: CDR1 GTSNPN and CDR2 SVGIG (reference sequence). The CDR3 spans 14 residues. CDR3 region: CAWSRQVRQETQHF. In DNA form, the CDR3 reads TGTGCCTGGAGCCGACAGGTTCGACAAGAGACCCAGCACTTC.

Many counts were recorded for this clone. V and J are TRBV29-1 and TRBJ1-4; D is ambiguous. V was cut by 7 bases and J by 0 bases, with 3 bases left in between. The length of the CDR3 is 11 residues. Germline values: CDR1 SQVTM, CDR2 ANQGSEA. CDR3 coding DNA: TGCAGCGGCGCAACTAATGAAAAACTGTTTTTT. This sequence encodes CSGATNEKLFF.

This clone is a singleton in its sample. The chain couples TRBV28 to TRBJ2-2; TRBD2 matches 13 bases. CDR3 length: 15 residues. With 5 bases clipped from V and 5 bases from J, the junction kept 2 bases outside the gene matches. Germline CDR1 is MDHEN and CDR2 is SYDVKM. CDR3 sequence reads: CASSEGLAGTGELFF. The CDR3 DNA sequence: TGTGCCAGCAGTGAGGGACTAGCGGGGACCGGGGAGCTGTTTTTT. The full variable domain, with the rest looked up from reference TRBV28 and TRBJ2-2, is DVKVTQSSRYLVKRTGEKVFLECVQDMDHENMFWYRQDPGLGLRLIYFSYDVKMKEKGDIPEGYSVSREKKERFSLILESASTNQTSMYLCASSEGLAGTGELFFGEGSRLTVL.

The V and J genes are TRBV28 and TRBJ2-1, with D unresolved. The CDR3 is made up of 14 amino acids. CDR1 and CDR2 from the germline V gene are MDHEN and SYDVKM. Trimming removed 7 bases at V and 5 bases at J, with 15 bases between. CDR3: CASTSLRVDNEQFF. The CDR3 coding sequence is TGTGCCAGCACCTCATTACGGGTCGACAATGAGCAGTTCTTC.

The chain combines TRBV7-2 with TRBJ2-7; a possible D gene is TRBD1 (5 bases). Trimming took 3 bases from V and 4 from J, leaving 10 bases between them. CDR3 length: 13 residues. CDR1 is SGHTA, CDR2 FQGNSA, per germline. The CDR3 reads CASSFRAGYEQYF. The CDR3 DNA reads as TGTGCCAGCAGCTTCAGGGCTGGTTACGAGCAGTACTTC.

The chain couples TRBV5-6 to TRBJ1-5; 8 positions match TRBD1. The junction had 10 bases not matched to a gene; V was cut back by 4 bases and J by 4 bases. This CDR3 is built from 16 residues. Germline values: CDR1 SGHDT, CDR2 YYEEEE. As DNA, the CDR3 is TGTGCCAGCAGCCTAACAAGGGGACAGGTAAATCAGCCCCAGCATTTT. Residues: CASSLTRGQVNQPQHF.

The chain links TRBV28 to TRBJ2-3; 9 bases line up with TRBD2. Germline V gives CDR1 MDHEN, CDR2 SYDVKM. The junction had 12 bases not matched to a gene; V was cut back by 5 bases and J by 6 bases. The CDR3 extends over 16 amino acids. For the CDR3, the DNA is TGTGCCAGCAGTCCACCCTCTGCGGGAGGGCTTGATACGCAGTATTTT. This codes for CASSPPSAGGLDTQYF.

The chain recombines TRBV20-1 with TRBJ1-2; maybe TRBD1 (5 bases). This CDR3 comprises 11 residues. Trimming pared 8 bases from V and 7 bases from J, leaving 14 bases between. CDR1 is DFQATT and CDR2 is SNEGSKA in the germline V gene (reference sequence). CDR3 in amino acids: CSPMWGGGYTF. The CDR3 DNA is TGCAGTCCCATGTGGGGGGGTGGCTACACCTTC.